This T cell receptor (beta chain) was profiled in a study of CD4 T cells in relation to SARS-CoV-2 and coronaviruses. Study-wide background: ViraFEST: roughly ten-day antigen culture of PBMCs, then TCR beta CDR3 sequencing. Negative control cultures got HIV-1 Nef peptides or no peptide.

The V segment lost 3 bases and the J segment 5 bases; nucleotides outside the gene matches: 12. Germline V gives CDR1 SEHNR, CDR2 FQNEAQ (reference sequence). This CDR3 is built from 16 residues. Before the COVID-19 pandemic, during about 2011-2019, CD4+ T cells were taken from unexposed donors. CD4+ T cells were isolated from the cells after 10 days of culture. In the case of this clone: Antigen: not known.

Libraries were prepared by immunoSEQ multiplex PCR; TCRdb keeps only in-frame clonotypes and omits some of them. The table lists fewer than 25,000 clones, approximately 72% of them singletons. Findings and limits, study-wide: Compared with monoreactive clones, crossreactive clones showed significantly weaker SARS-CoV-2 expansion. Roughly three fifths of donors had memory CD4+ clonotypes crossrecognizing SARS-CoV-2 and common cold coronavirus spike.

The receptor was derived from a human donor in good health. Sample: CD4+ T cells from PBMCs, cultured in vitro. V is TRBV7-9 and J is TRBJ2-5; 7 positions agree with TRBD2. The CDR3 spells CASSLSREPRRETQYF. The CDR3 DNA is TGTGCCAGCAGCTTGTCGCGGGAGCCCCGTCGGGAGACCCAGTACTTC.